The 10 T cell receptor beta chains reported below all come from one sample, sequenced in a study of vaccination and CD4 T cells after COVID-19. Cultured CD4+ T-cell DNA underwent Oncomine TCR Beta short-read sequencing. TCRdb reprocessed the PCR reads via MiXCR and lists one record per CDR3 protein. The table has 9,400 or so distinct CDR3 sequences, under 50% seen once. Treatment indicated: roughly 10-day PBMC culture with coronavirus spike peptide pools or control peptides (ViraFEST assay). Their antigens are not known. The specimen sequenced was CD4+ T cells from blood, cultured in vitro. Source of these receptors: a human donor who had recovered from COVID-19.

This chain links TRBV14 with TRBJ1-2; a weak D match, TRBD1 (5 bases). This CDR3 is built from 14 residues. Per the germline V gene, CDR1 is SGHDN and CDR2 is FVKESK. V was clipped by 1 base and J by 8 bases, with 14 bases between them. The CDR3 region is CASSQVSGSGGYTF. The CDR3 bases are TGTGCCAGCAGCCAAGTGTCAGGGTCGGGAGGCTACACCTTC.

The rearrangement links TRBV19 to TRBJ2-5; D not resolved. V lost 5 bases, J lost 9 bases, and 10 bases lay in between. The CDR3 length is 11 residues. The germline V gene has CDR1 LNHDA and CDR2 SQIVND (reference sequence). The CDR3 is CASSDGRAQYF. CDR3 nucleotide sequence: TGTGCCAGTAGTGACGGCCGAGCCCAGTACTTC.

This clonotype has just a few counts. The chain carries TRBV20-1 and TRBJ1-5; D gene unclear. Germline V gene sequence: CDR1 DFQATT, CDR2 SNEGSKA (reference sequence). Trimming cost V 1 base and J 9 bases, with 16 bases left between them. The CDR3 contains 14 residues. The CDR3 region is CSARARFGEGPQHF. For the CDR3, the DNA is TGCAGTGCTAGAGCCAGATTCGGGGAAGGGCCCCAGCATTTT.

This chain links TRBV19 with TRBJ1-5; D is unresolved. Trimming removed 7 bases from V and 0 bases from J, with 13 bases in between. Germline CDR1 reads LNHDA; CDR2 reads SQIVND (reference sequence). The CDR3 totals 15 residues. This CDR3 is CASTQTGYSNQPQHF. The CDR3 bases are TGTGCCAGTACCCAGACGGGCTATAGCAATCAGCCCCAGCATTTT.

The chain combines TRBV21-1 with TRBJ2-7; the tabulated D call, TRBD2, remains unverified against the DNA. TRBV21-1 is recorded as a pseudogene. There are 14 residues in the CDR3. The CDR3 DNA reads TGTGCCAGCAGCAAAGTTAGCTCCCTCAGCGAGCAGTACTTC. Its translation is CASSKVSSLSEQYF.

The V and J genes are TRBV5-1 and TRBJ2-3; possible D gene TRBD1, 5 bases. Germline CDR1 and CDR2: SGHRS and YFSETQ. The V and J ends lost 4 bases and 1 base respectively, with 13 bases between them. The CDR3 length is 15 residues. The CDR3 protein is CASSQGPKGTDTQYF. The CDR3 DNA follows: TGCGCCAGCAGCCAGGGCCCGAAGGGCACAGATACGCAGTATTTT.

Points on this clonotype: Germline is not matched at one junction end, which may reflect a read error. This rearrangement joins TRBV4-3 to TRBJ1-2, with a weak D call TRBD1 (5 bases). Germline CDR1 and CDR2: LGHNA and YSLEER. This CDR3 region has 15 residues. The chain's CDR3 is CVSSQDLFEGRGYTF. CDR3 DNA sequence: TGCGTCAGCAGCCAAGATTTGTTCGAGGGGCGTGGCTACACCTTC.

The chain recombines TRBV19 with TRBJ1-3; D may be TRBD1 (5 bases). CDR1 is LNHDA, CDR2 SQIVND, per germline (reference sequence). Deletions cut 5 bases from V and 4 bases from J, with 12 bases between. The CDR3 totals 14 residues. The CDR3 DNA follows: TGTGCCAGTAGTGCCAGGGTGGCAGGAAACACCATATATTTT. It codes for CASSARVAGNTIYF.

The V call is TRBV12-3 or TRBV12-4, the J call TRBJ1-1; no reliable D call. The CDR3 contains 15 residues. Trimming removed 3 bases at V and 2 bases at J, with 13 bases between. CDR3: CASSFSGSSNTEAFF. The CDR3 coding sequence is TGTGCCAGCAGTTTCTCGGGGTCTAGTAACACTGAAGCTTTCTTT.

This clonotype was seen only once. The gene calls are TRBV4-1 and TRBJ1-3; TRBD1 aligns across 8 bases. V gave up 3 bases and J gave up 3 bases; unmatched junction bases: 7. CDR1 and CDR2 from the germline V gene are MGHRA and YSYEKL. There are 16 residues in the CDR3. The CDR3 loop is CASSHAVGQGGNTIYF. CDR3 nucleotide sequence: TGCGCCAGCAGCCATGCCGTTGGACAGGGTGGAAACACCATATATTTT.